This TCR beta chain was obtained from a study of T cells after yellow fever vaccination. The study's findings and limits: The CD4 and CD8 compartments had a small share of their clonotypes in common.

Trimming at V came to 0 bases and at J to 0 bases, leaving 13 bases not matched to a gene. The CDR3 contains 20 residues. Germline values: CDR1 LGHNA, CDR2 YSLEER. 5'RACE template switching produced TCR cDNA carrying a universal primer site and UMIs. In TCRdb, the 5' RACE reads were re-called with MiXCR into one record per CDR3 protein. The table has under 400,000 distinct CDR3 sequences, around 12% seen once. This clonotype was seen repeatedly, ten times or more. What it recognizes is unknown. The rearrangement links TRBV4-3 to TRBJ2-3, with 9 bases fitting TRBD2. The source was CD4+ T cells sorted from PBMCs, collected 15 days after the yellow fever booster vaccination. The source of this sequence is a young man who received the YFV17D yellow fever vaccine. In nucleotides, the CDR3 is TGCGCCAGCAGCCAAGATGGAGGCGGGGGGGCGCCTGGGAGCACAGATACGCAGTATTTT. It encodes CASSQDGGGGAPGSTDTQYF.